This record looks at one T cell receptor beta chain sequence and its context. This sample was taken from a study of T cell changes during pregnancy in multiple sclerosis. Some clones are missing from TCRdb's copy, which holds only in-frame ones; the method was immunoSEQ multiplex PCR. The sample yields about 44,000 clones, 92% seen once. The CDR3 is 18 amino acids. With 5 bases clipped from V and 4 bases from J, the junction kept 10 bases outside the gene matches. Germline V gives CDR1 SGHNT, CDR2 YENEEA. Material for sequencing was peripheral blood. The rearrangement joins TRBV11-3 to TRBJ2-1; TRBD2 agrees at 14 bases. This receptor was taken from a female donor with multiple sclerosis, enrolled in a pregnancy study. CDR3: CASSQRGRLAGGYNEQFF. CDR3 nucleotide sequence: TGTGCCAGCAGCCAGAGGGGGAGACTAGCGGGAGGGTACAATGAGCAGTTCTTC.